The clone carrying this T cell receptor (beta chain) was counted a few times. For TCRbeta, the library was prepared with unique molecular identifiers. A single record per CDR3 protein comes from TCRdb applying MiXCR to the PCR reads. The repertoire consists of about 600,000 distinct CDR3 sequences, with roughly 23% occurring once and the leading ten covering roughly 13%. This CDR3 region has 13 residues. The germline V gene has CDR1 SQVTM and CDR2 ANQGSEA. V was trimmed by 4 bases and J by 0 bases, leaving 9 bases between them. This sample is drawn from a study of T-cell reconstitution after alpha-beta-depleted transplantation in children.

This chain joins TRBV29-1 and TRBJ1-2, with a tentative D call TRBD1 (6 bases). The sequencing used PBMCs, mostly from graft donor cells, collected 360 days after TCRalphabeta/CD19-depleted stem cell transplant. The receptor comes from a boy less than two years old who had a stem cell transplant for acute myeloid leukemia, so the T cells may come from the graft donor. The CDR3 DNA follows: TGCAGCGTTGTACAGGGAGCTAACTATGGCTACACCTTC. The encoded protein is CSVVQGANYGYTF.